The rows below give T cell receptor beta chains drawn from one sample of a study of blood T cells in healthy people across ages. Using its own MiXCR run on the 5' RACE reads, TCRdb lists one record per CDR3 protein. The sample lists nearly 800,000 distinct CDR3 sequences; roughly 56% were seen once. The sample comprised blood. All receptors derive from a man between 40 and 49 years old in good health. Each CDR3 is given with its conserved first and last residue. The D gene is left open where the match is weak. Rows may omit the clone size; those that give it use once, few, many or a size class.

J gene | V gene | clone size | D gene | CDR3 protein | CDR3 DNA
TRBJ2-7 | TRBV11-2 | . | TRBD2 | CAGSRSPSGGDTEQYF | TGTGCCGGCAGCAGATCACCAAGCGGGGGGGATACTGAGCAGTACTTC
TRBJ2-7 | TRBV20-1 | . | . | CSARLVDEQYF | TGCAGTGCTAGGCTCGTCGACGAGCAGTACTTC
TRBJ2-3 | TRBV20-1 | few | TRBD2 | CSARPVGAGGPGDTQYF | TGCAGTGCTAGGCCCGTTGGGGCGGGAGGCCCCGGAGATACGCAGTATTTT
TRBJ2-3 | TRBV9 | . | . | CASSVVTADTQYF | TGTGCCAGCAGCGTAGTAACTGCGGATACGCAGTATTTT
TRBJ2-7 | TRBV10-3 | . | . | CAISDTTRGADEQYF | TGTGCCATCAGTGATACGACTCGGGGGGCAGACGAGCAGTACTTC
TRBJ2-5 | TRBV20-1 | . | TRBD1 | CSARASGQGVGETQYF | TGCAGTGCTAGAGCTTCCGGACAGGGGGTAGGAGAGACCCAGTACTTC
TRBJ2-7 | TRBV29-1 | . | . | CSVEWEATYEQYF | TGCAGCGTTGAATGGGAGGCCACCTACGAGCAGTACTTC
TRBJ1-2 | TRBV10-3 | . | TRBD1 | CAISEIGTGSGNYGYTF | TGTGCCATCAGTGAGATTGGGACAGGGAGCGGAAACTATGGCTACACCTTC
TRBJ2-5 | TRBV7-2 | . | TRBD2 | CASSSSGGARVETQYF | TGTGCCAGCAGCTCTAGCGGGGGGGCCCGTGTAGAGACCCAGTACTTC
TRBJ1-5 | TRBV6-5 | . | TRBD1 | CASKDREYGQPQHF | TGTGCCAGCAAAGACAGGGAGTATGGACAGCCCCAGCATTTT
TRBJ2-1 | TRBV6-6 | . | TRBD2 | CATGLVYNEQFF | TGTGCCACCGGACTAGTCTACAATGAGCAGTTCTTC